The TCR beta chain described here comes from a study of blood T cell repertoires in COVID-19. Germline V CDR1 and CDR2: LGHNA, YNFKEQ. The CDR3 consists of 14 residues. V was pared by 4 bases and J by 7 bases, with 16 bases between. Sequencing used immunoSEQ multiplex PCR; TCRdb keeps in-frame clones, though not all of them. This sample has over 200,000 clones, with over 80% found just once. Sequenced material: peripheral blood. The rearrangement joins TRBV4-2 to TRBJ1-2; no clear D gene. The TCR was taken from a human donor in a cohort sampled during active COVID-19. The DNA of the CDR3 is TGTGCCAGCAGCCCCAGCGGCGGGGAGGGTGGCTACACCTTC. Translation: CASSPSGGEGGYTF.